These 25 T cell receptor beta chains originate from one sample sequenced in a study of T cell repertoires in cytomegalovirus infection. TCRdb fed the reads into MiXCR, producing one record per CDR3 protein. This sample has about 250,000 distinct CDR3 sequences; 15% to 20% occur once, and the top ten carry roughly half. The specimen sequenced was CD8+ T cells from PBMCs. All receptors come from a human donor in good health (CMV status not recorded). Some clones in this sample may be carry-over from other donors' samples.

This clonotype was counted only a few times. The CDR3 is CASSLPGQGADTQYF. In DNA, the CDR3 is TGTGCCAGCAGCTTACCGGGACAGGGGGCAGATACGCAGTATTTT. V gene TRBV7-2 combines with J gene TRBJ2-3; 11 bases fit TRBD1. The germline V gene has CDR1 SGHTA and CDR2 FQGNSA. With 2 bases clipped from V and 4 bases from J, the junction kept 2 bases outside the gene matches. This CDR3 has 15 residues.

The rearrangement joins TRBV4-2 to TRBJ1-1; D gene unclear. Germline V gene data show CDR1 as LGHNA and CDR2 as YNFKEQ. The CDR3 is made up of 13 amino acids. Trimming took 1 base from V and 5 from J, leaving 8 bases between them. CDR3 region: CASSQGVWTEAFF. The CDR3 nucleotides are TGTGCCAGCAGCCAAGGGGTTTGGACTGAAGCTTTCTTT.

This clonotype has a count of ten or more. The rearrangement joins TRBV12-3 or TRBV12-4 to TRBJ2-3; TRBD2 might be the D (6 bases). The CDR3 covers 13 residues. With 5 bases removed from V and 2 bases from J, the gap between germline ends came to 8 bases. CDR3 coding DNA: TGTGCCAGCAGTGGGACTCCCACAGATACGCAGTATTTT. This gives the protein CASSGTPTDTQYF.

The rearrangement uses TRBV13 and TRBJ1-2; D is ambiguous. In germline, CDR1 is PRHDT, CDR2 FYEKMQ (reference sequence). V was shortened by 6 bases and J by 5 bases, with 22 bases between the two germline ends. This CDR3 is 16 amino acids long. CDR3 bases: TGTGCCAGCAGGGGGATGGACGGACCCGATGGATATGGCTACACCTTC. As protein: CASRGMDGPDGYGYTF.

The rearrangement links TRBV29-1 to TRBJ1-2; TRBD1 is a possible D gene (6 bases). The CDR3 has 12 residues. Trimming cost V 3 bases and J 4 bases, with 9 bases left between them. Germline V gene lookup returns CDR1 SQVTM and CDR2 ANQGSEA. CDR3: CSVDRTVYGYTF. CDR3 nucleotides: TGCAGCGTTGATCGGACAGTCTATGGCTACACCTTC.

This clonotype was seen a handful of times. V gene TRBV29-1 combines with J gene TRBJ1-1; D gene unclear. Looked up from germline, CDR1 is SQVTM and CDR2 is ANQGSEA. The length of the CDR3 is 12 residues. Trimming shortened V by 3 bases and J by 2 bases, and 7 bases separated the two germline ends. The CDR3 DNA reads TGCAGCGTTGATTACAGAAACACTGAAGCTTTCTTT. Amino acid sequence: CSVDYRNTEAFF.

The table lists this clonotype with a few counts. V is TRBV11-2 and J is TRBJ2-7, with D maybe TRBD1 (6 bases). This CDR3 has 17 amino acids. V was trimmed by 5 bases and J by 3 bases, leaving 23 bases between them. Germline CDR1 SGHAT, CDR2 FQNNGV. The CDR3 nucleotides are TGTGCCAGCAGCCGAGCAGACCTTGGACAGAGTCGCTACGAGCAGTACTTC. Protein sequence: CASSRADLGQSRYEQYF. Looking up the rest from reference TRBV11-2 and TRBJ2-7 gives the full variable domain: EAGVAQSPRYKIIEKRQSVAFWCNPISGHATLYWYQQILGQGPKLLIQFQNNGVVDDSQLPKDRFSAERLKGVDSTLKIQPAKLEDSAVYLCASSRADLGQSRYEQYFGPGTRLTVT.

In DNA form, the CDR3 reads TGTGCCAGCAGTTCAACCCGACAGGGGTTAAGCAATCAGCCCCAGCATTTT. Translation: CASSSTRQGLSNQPQHF. The chain recombines TRBV28 with TRBJ1-5; 8 bases match TRBD1. This CDR3 comprises 17 residues. Germline-derived CDR1 and CDR2 are MDHEN and SYDVKM. V shed 4 bases and J 1 base; nucleotides not matched to a gene: 9.

This clonotype turned up a few times. The V gene is TRBV2, the J gene TRBJ2-7, with 7 positions matching TRBD1. Germline V gives CDR1 SNHLY, CDR2 FYNNEI. The ends lost 3 bases at V and 3 bases at J; junction bases unmatched: 14. The CDR3 consists of 17 residues. CDR3 residues: CASSDNSGRQGDYEQYF. CDR3 in DNA: TGTGCCAGCAGTGATAATTCCGGGCGACAGGGCGACTACGAGCAGTACTTC.

This clonotype was counted many times. The chain joins TRBV7-9 to TRBJ2-4, with TRBD2 identical over 12 bases. The CDR3 spans 17 residues. V shed 4 bases, J shed 0 bases, and the junction held 4 bases outside the gene matches. Germline assignment: CDR1 SEHNR and CDR2 FQNEAQ (reference sequence). DNA for the CDR3: TGTGCCAGCAGCTCCAGGACTAGCGGGGTAGCCAAAAACATTCAGTACTTC. Its protein product is CASSSRTSGVAKNIQYF.

This clonotype was seen only once. A much larger clone sits a single nucleotide away, making a read error possible. This chain uses TRBV7-6 with TRBJ2-2; a weak D match, TRBD2 (5 bases). Looked up from germline, CDR1 is SGHVS and CDR2 is FNYEAQ. CDR3 length equals 14 residues. CDR3 DNA sequence: TGTGCCAGCAGCCGAGAAGGTCTTGCCGGGGAGCCGTTTTTT. Its translation is CASSREGLAGEPFF.

This clonotype was picked up many times. J is TRBJ2-3 and V is TRBV7-2; D remains unclear. The CDR3 contains 15 residues. Per the germline V gene, CDR1 is SGHTA and CDR2 is FQGNSA. Trimming took 1 base from V and 2 from J, leaving 10 bases between them. This CDR3 is CASSLGYGHTDTQYF. The CDR3, as DNA: TGTGCCAGCAGCTTAGGATATGGGCACACAGATACGCAGTATTTT. The full variable domain, with the rest looked up from reference TRBV7-2 and TRBJ2-3, is GAGVSQSPSNKVTEKGKDVELRCDPISGHTALYWYRQSLGQGLEFLIYFQGNSAPDKSGLPSDRFSAERTGGSVSTLTIQRTQQEDSAVYLCASSLGYGHTDTQYFGPGTRLTVL.

At least ten counts were recorded for this clonotype. The chain employs TRBV7-2 and TRBJ1-4, with 8 bases that match TRBD1. CDR1 is SGHTA and CDR2 is FQGNSA in the germline V gene. The CDR3 consists of 14 residues. Trimming removed 5 bases from V and 5 bases from J; junction bases left unmatched: 4. For the CDR3, the DNA is TGTGCCAGCAGCCCGACAGGGGTGAATGAAAAACTGTTTTTT. Its protein product is CASSPTGVNEKLFF.

The chain joins TRBV7-9 to TRBJ1-6; D gene ambiguous. Germline V gene lookup returns CDR1 SEHNR and CDR2 FQNEAQ (reference sequence). This CDR3 has 12 residues. V was cut by 4 bases and J by 9 bases, with 7 bases left in between. The CDR3 loop reads CASSSGGSPLHF. The CDR3 region has the DNA TGTGCCAGCAGCTCAGGAGGTTCACCCCTCCACTTT.

V gene TRBV5-1 combines with J gene TRBJ2-1; a possible D gene is TRBD1 (5 bases). Germline-derived CDR1 and CDR2 are SGHRS and YFSETQ. The germline V and J ends were trimmed by 4 bases and 0 bases, with 11 bases remaining between them. The CDR3 totals 15 residues. In nucleotides, the CDR3 is TGCGCCAGCAGCGAGGCAGACAGCTCCTACAATGAGCAGTTCTTC. Translating gives CASSEADSSYNEQFF.

In this sample, this clonotype turned up a few times. The chain is built from TRBV28 and TRBJ1-3; unclear D gene. Germline-derived CDR1 and CDR2 are MDHEN and SYDVKM. Trimming cost V 4 bases and J 7 bases, with 20 bases left between them. The CDR3 extends over 16 amino acids. The CDR3 sequence: CASSSFREGTRNTIYF. DNA of the CDR3: TGTGCCAGCAGTTCCTTTCGTGAGGGTACTCGGAACACCATATATTTT.

The chain combines TRBV14 with TRBJ1-3; 7 positions match TRBD1. J gave up 0 bases and V 0 bases, and 11 bases lay outside the gene matches. Germline values: CDR1 SGHDN, CDR2 FVKESK. This CDR3 has 19 amino acids. CDR3 protein: CASSQDRGTELISGNTIYF. CDR3 bases: TGTGCCAGCAGCCAAGATCGGGGGACAGAACTAATCTCTGGAAACACCATATATTTT.

This clonotype came up many times. This chain uses TRBV7-6 with TRBJ1-1, with 8 bases that match TRBD1. The CDR3 length is 15 residues. Germline assignment: CDR1 SGHVS and CDR2 FNYEAQ. The ends lost 5 bases at V and 0 bases at J; junction bases unmatched: 5. CDR3 protein: CASSGQTGVNTEAFF. CDR3 coding DNA: TGTGCCAGCAGCGGGCAGACAGGGGTGAACACTGAAGCTTTCTTT.

The chain combines TRBV27 with TRBJ1-5; D gene unclear. The CDR3 length is 14 residues. The germline gives CDR1 MNHEY, CDR2 SMNVEV (reference sequence). Trimming stripped 1 base from V and 0 bases from J, with 4 bases between. The CDR3 loop is CASSLLDSNQPQHF. The CDR3 nucleotides are TGTGCCAGCAGTTTATTGGATAGCAATCAGCCCCAGCATTTT.

Concerning this clonotype: Germline and junction disagree at one end, which may indicate a read error. V gene TRBV5-6 combines with J gene TRBJ2-7, with TRBD1 matching 8 bases. The germline gives CDR1 SGHDT, CDR2 YYEEEE. This CDR3 has 11 residues. The CDR3 DNA sequence: TGTGCCAGCAGCATTGGACAGGGAATCCGCTTC. This codes for CASSIGQGIRF.

The DNA for the CDR3 is TGTGCCAGCATGACGGTATTCGCGGGGGAGGAATCGGTGCAGTTCTTC. Residues: CASMTVFAGEESVQFF. V usage is TRBV6-2 or TRBV6-3 and J usage is TRBJ2-1, with 7 bases fitting TRBD2. CDR1 is MNHEY and CDR2 is SVGEGT in the germline V gene. The V and J ends lost 7 bases and 12 bases, in that order; junction bases with no gene match: 21. The CDR3 covers 16 residues.

This clonotype was detected a few times. This chain joins TRBV5-5 and TRBJ1-2; a possible D gene is TRBD1 (5 bases). There are 15 residues in the CDR3. V was shortened by 3 bases and J by 1 base, with 13 bases between the two germline ends. Germline CDR1 and CDR2: SGHKS and YYEKEE (reference sequence). Written as DNA, the CDR3 is TGTGCCAGCAGCTGGGCCGGGACGGTTAACTATGGCTACACCTTC. Its translation: CASSWAGTVNYGYTF.

This clonotype was detected a few times. CDR3 loop: CASSPVASGTNIQYF. The DNA for the CDR3 is TGTGCCAGCAGCCCGGTGGCTAGCGGGACAAACATTCAGTACTTC. The chain links TRBV3-1 to TRBJ2-4, with 9 bases lining up with TRBD2. The V and J ends lost 4 bases and 6 bases, in that order; junction bases with no gene match: 7. In germline, CDR1 is LGHDT, CDR2 YNNKEL (reference sequence). The CDR3 is 15 residues long.

This clonotype has only a few counts. The chain carries TRBV2 and TRBJ2-1; D uncertain. The V and J ends lost 4 bases and 9 bases respectively, with 7 bases between them. The germline CDR1 and CDR2 sequences are SNHLY and FYNNEI. This CDR3 comprises 11 residues. The chain's CDR3 is CASSAAIEQFF. Written as DNA, the CDR3 is TGTGCCAGCAGTGCGGCGATTGAGCAGTTCTTC.

CDR3 sequence (DNA): TGTGCCAGCAGTTGGTGGCAGGGGGCTTACGAGCAGTACTTC. The encoded protein is CASSWWQGAYEQYF. This chain connects TRBV28 to TRBJ2-7; 8 bases match TRBD1. Germline loops: CDR1 MDHEN, CDR2 SYDVKM. With 4 bases clipped from V and 4 bases from J, the junction kept 6 bases outside the gene matches. The CDR3 covers 14 residues.